This T cell receptor beta chain comes out of a study of blood T cell repertoires in COVID-19. Study details: The United States, Italy and Spain were the sources of the acute and convalescent COVID-19 samples.

The CDR3 runs 13 residues. From germline, CDR1 is ENHRY and CDR2 SYGVKD. V trimming: 7 bases; J trimming: 2 bases; junction bases outside the gene matches: 2. In the authors' methods: Reference gene primers were amplified, and this amplification served to estimate nucleated cell counts. TCRdb's copy holds only in-frame clones and misses some; the assay was immunoSEQ multiplex PCR. V and J calls and clone size are as listed in that table; D and trimming were resolved from the DNA. Here the sample spans fewer than 300,000 clones, 87% being singletons. This TCR derives from a woman aged 40 to 50 who had recovered from COVID-19. The chain employs TRBV10-3 and TRBJ1-1; the match to TRBD1 covers 9 bases. The sequenced sample was peripheral blood. The CDR3 coding sequence is TGTGCCATCATGGGACAGGGAAACACTGAAGCTTTCTTT. The encoded protein is CAIMGQGNTEAFF.